This T cell receptor beta chain was sequenced for a study of T cell repertoires in cytomegalovirus infection. In the study overall: The authors relied on CMV epitopes, both recently identified HLA-C-restricted and well-studied HLA-B-restricted. TCR beta signatures that were public indicated CMV infection and matching HLA type.

Germline trimming cut 0 bases from V and 8 bases from J; bases unmatched to any gene: 11. CDR3 size: 16 residues. CDR1 MNHEY and CDR2 SVGAGI come from the germline V gene. One entry per CDR3 protein results from TCRdb running MiXCR on the reads. Here the sample spans about 830,000 distinct CDR3 sequences, 30% to 35% being singletons. This clonotype was picked up many times. Its cognate antigen is unknown. The chain carries TRBV6-5 and TRBJ1-2; 8 nucleotides match TRBD1. The source of this sequence is a human donor in good health (CMV status not recorded). Some clones in this sample may be carry-over from other donors' samples. The source was cultured CD8+ T cells from PBMCs, collected from culture after CMV antigen stimulation. The CDR3, as DNA: TGTGCCAGCAGTTACTCGATGGGCCAGGGGGCGCGCGGCTACACCTTC. The encoded protein is CASSYSMGQGARGYTF.